A single T cell receptor (beta chain) is shown here with its context. The antigen is undetermined. This entry is derived from a study of cytomegalovirus exposure and HLA in healthy donors. As for the study in general: Among the approximately 400 genotyped donors, around 85% were placed in the Caucasian-associated ancestry cluster.

J lost 0 bases, V lost 3 bases, and 5 bases had no gene match. Germline values: CDR1 SGDLS, CDR2 YYNGEE. The CDR3 contains 17 residues. The study's findings and limits: In a later analysis, across HLA loci, associated TCR counts were highest for DRB1, lowest for HLA-C. In a later analysis, an Asian-associated ancestry cluster reportedly showed fewer N-insertions than the 666-donor mean.

The study ran its PCR with 60 Vbeta and 13 Jbeta primers. Sequenced by immunoSEQ multiplex PCR; TCRdb stores in-frame clones only, minus some. Here the sample table reports around 200,000 clones. This sequence originates from a woman under 30 in good health and CMV-seropositive. The chain carries TRBV9 and TRBJ1-3; 11 bases align to TRBD1. The sequencing sample was made of PBMCs. CDR3 protein: CASSAGTGGFSGNTIYF. The CDR3 DNA is TGTGCCAGCAGCGCGGGGACAGGGGGGTTCTCTGGAAACACCATATATTTT.